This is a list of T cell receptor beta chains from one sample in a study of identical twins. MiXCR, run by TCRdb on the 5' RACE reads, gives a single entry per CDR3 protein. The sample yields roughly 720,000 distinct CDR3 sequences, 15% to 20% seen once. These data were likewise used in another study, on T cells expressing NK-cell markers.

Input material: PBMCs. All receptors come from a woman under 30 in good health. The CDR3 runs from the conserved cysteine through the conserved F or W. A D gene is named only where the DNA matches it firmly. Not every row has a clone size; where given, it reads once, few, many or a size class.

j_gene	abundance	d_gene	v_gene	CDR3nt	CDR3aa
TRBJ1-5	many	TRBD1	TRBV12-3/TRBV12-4	TGTGCCAGCAGTACCGACAGGGTAGTTCAGCCCCAGCATTTT	CASSTDRVVQPQHF
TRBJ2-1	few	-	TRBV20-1	TGCAGTGGGGAAGTGGCCACTTTCTCCTACAATGAGCAGTTCTTC	CSGEVATFSYNEQFF
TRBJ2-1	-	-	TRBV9	TGTGCCAGCAGCGTAGGCCCCAAAGGCAATGAGCAGTTCTTC	CASSVGPKGNEQFF
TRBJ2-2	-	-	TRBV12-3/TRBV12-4	TGTGCCAGCAGTCCCACCCGGGGTGTCGGGGAGCTGTTTTTT	CASSPTRGVGELFF
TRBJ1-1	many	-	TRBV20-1	TGCAGTGCTCCCTGGGGCAACACTGAAGCTTTCTTT	CSAPWGNTEAFF
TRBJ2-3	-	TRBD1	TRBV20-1	TGCAGTGCCACCCAGGACAGGGGGTTCACAGATACGCAGTATTTT	CSATQDRGFTDTQYF
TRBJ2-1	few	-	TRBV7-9	TGTGCCAGCATCCTGTCTGACAATGAGCAGTTCTTC	CASILSDNEQFF
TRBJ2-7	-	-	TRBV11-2	TGTGCCAGCAGCTTAATAAACGAGCAGTACTTC	CASSLINEQYF
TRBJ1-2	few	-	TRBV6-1	TGTGCCAGCAGTCGGCAGGAGGACTATGGCTACACCTTC	CASSRQEDYGYTF
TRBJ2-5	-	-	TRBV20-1	TGCAGTGCACGAGAGGGGGTTCGAGTTGTCCAGTACTTC	CSAREGVRVVQYF
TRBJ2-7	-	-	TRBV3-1	TGTGCCAGCAGCCAGGGAGTGAGACGGCACGAGCAGTACTTC	CASSQGVRRHEQYF
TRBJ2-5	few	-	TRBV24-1	TGTGCCACCAGTGATTCCCTCCGTTCAGGGTCCCTTGGGGGTTTTCGAGAGACCCAGTACTTC	CATSDSLRSGSLGGFRETQYF
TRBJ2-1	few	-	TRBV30	TGTGCCTGGAGTGAAGGGTACTCCTACAATGAGCAGTTCTTC	CAWSEGYSYNEQFF
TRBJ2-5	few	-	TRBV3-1	TGTGCCAGCAACCACGGGGGCCAAGAGACCCAGTACTTC	CASNHGGQETQYF
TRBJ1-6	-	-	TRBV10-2	TGCGCCAGCAGTCCTCAGGGAGTACGCTCACCCCTCCACTTT	CASSPQGVRSPLHF
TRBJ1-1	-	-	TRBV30	TGTGCCTGGCTCCCGGGCAAGAACACTGAAGCTTTCTTT	CAWLPGKNTEAFF
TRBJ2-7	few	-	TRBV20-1	TGCAGTGCTAGGTCAACTAGCAGCAACGAGCAGTACTTC	CSARSTSSNEQYF
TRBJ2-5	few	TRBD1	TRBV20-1	TGCAGTGCCTCAACTAGAGGACAGGGTAGAGGAGAGACCCAGTACTTC	CSASTRGQGRGETQYF
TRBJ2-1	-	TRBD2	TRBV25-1	TGTGCCAGCAGTGAATGGAGCGGGAGGTCCTACAATGAGCAGTTCTTC	CASSEWSGRSYNEQFF
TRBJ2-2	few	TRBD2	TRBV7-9	TGTGCCAGCAGCTTCCAGCGGGGGTACACCGGGGAGCTGTTTTTT	CASSFQRGYTGELFF
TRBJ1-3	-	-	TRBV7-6	TGTGCCAGCAGCTTACAGCCCGACAGTCACTCTGGAAACACCATATATTTT	CASSLQPDSHSGNTIYF
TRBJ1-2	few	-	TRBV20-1	TGCAGTGCTCAACCGGGGGATCTTCGGTACACCTTC	CSAQPGDLRYTF
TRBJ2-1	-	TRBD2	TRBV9	TGTGCCAGCGGGCGGGGGGGCCTCAATGAGCAGTTCTTC	CASGRGGLNEQFF
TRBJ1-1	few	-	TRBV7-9	TGTGCCAGCAGCGCCAGTTGGACTGAAGCTTTCTTT	CASSASWTEAFF
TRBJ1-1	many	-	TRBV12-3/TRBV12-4	TGTGCCAGCAGTTTAGTTGGGAGCACTGAAGCTTTCTTT	CASSLVGSTEAFF
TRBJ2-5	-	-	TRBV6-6	TGTGCCAGCAGCAAGACTGAAGCGGAGACCCAGTACTTC	CASSKTEAETQYF
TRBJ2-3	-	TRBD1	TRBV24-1	TGTGCCACCAGTGATCCGGGACAGGGGGGAGATACGCAGTATTTT	CATSDPGQGGDTQYF
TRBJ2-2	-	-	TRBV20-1	TGCAGTGCTAGAGTCGGGGGAAGCGGTAGTGCAGGGGAGCTGTTTTTT	CSARVGGSGSAGELFF
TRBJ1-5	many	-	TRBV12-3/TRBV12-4	TGTGCCAGCAGTTTAGAGCCAGGCCTCAATCAGCCCCAGCATTTT	CASSLEPGLNQPQHF
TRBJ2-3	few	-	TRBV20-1	TGCAGTGCCCTCTCCGGGACTGTCCTCACAGATACGCAGTATTTT	CSALSGTVLTDTQYF
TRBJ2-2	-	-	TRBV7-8	TGTGCCAGCAGCTTAGCCGGTCGGTGGACTCGTAACACCGGGGAGCTGTTTTTT	CASSLAGRWTRNTGELFF